The sequence of this T cell receptor (beta chain) was determined in a study of T cells after somatic rescue of genetic block. TCRdb's copy holds only in-frame clones and misses some; the assay was immunoSEQ multiplex PCR. The sample contains roughly 13,000 clones, 73% of which appear only once. This CDR3 comprises 14 residues. V lost 5 bases and J lost 3, with 12 bases in between. Looked up from germline, CDR1 is SEHNR and CDR2 is FQNEAQ (reference sequence). The rearrangement links TRBV7-9 to TRBJ2-3; the D gene could be TRBD1 or TRBD2 (6 bases each). The receptor was isolated from a boy aged 5-17 years. Sequencing was performed on peripheral blood mononuclear cells (PBMCs). CDR3 region: CASSTGGGTDTQYF. CDR3 nucleotide sequence: TGTGCCAGCAGCACCGGGGGCGGAACAGATACGCAGTATTTT.